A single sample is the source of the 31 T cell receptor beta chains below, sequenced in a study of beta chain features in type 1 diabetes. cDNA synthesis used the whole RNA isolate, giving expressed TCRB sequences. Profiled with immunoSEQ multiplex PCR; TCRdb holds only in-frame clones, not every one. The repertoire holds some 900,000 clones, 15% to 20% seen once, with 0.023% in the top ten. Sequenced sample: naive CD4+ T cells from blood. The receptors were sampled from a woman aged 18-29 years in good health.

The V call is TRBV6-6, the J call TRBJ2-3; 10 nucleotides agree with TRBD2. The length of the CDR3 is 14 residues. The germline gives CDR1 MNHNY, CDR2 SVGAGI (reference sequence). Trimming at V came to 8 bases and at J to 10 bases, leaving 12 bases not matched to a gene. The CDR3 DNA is TGTGCCAGCCTAGCGGGAGATCTCGCCGTGTCGCAGTATTTT. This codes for CASLAGDLAVSQYF.

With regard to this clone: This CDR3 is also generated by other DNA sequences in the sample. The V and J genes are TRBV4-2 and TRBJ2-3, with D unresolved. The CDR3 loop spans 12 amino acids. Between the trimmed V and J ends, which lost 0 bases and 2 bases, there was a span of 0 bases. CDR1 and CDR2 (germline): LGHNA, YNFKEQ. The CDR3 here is CASSQDTDTQYF. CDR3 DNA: TGTGCCAGCAGCCAAGACACAGATACGCAGTATTTT.

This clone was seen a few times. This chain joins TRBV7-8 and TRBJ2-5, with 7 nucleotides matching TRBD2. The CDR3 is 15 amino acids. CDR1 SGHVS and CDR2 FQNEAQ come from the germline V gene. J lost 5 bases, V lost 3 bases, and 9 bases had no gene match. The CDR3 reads CASSFGTKQRETQYF. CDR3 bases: TGTGCCAGCAGCTTCGGGACTAAACAGAGGGAGACCCAGTACTTC.

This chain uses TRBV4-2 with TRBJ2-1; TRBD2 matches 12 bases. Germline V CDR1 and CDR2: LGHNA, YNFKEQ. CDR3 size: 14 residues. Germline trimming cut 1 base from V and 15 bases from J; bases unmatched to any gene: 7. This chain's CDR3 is CASSQGLAGAVLFF. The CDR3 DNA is TGTGCCAGCAGCCAAGGACTAGCGGGAGCTGTCTTGTTCTTC.

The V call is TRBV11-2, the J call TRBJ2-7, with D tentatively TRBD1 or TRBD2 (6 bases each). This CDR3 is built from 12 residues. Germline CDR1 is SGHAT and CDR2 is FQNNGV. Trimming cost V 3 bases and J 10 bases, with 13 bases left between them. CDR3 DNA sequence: TGTGCCAGCAGCTTCGAGAGGGGGGCACAGTACTTC. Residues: CASSFERGAQYF.

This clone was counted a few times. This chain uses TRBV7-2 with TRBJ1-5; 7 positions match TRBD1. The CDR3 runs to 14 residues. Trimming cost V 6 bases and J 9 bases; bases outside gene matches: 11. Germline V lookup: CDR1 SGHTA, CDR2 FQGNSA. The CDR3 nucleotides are TGTGCCAGCAGATCACAGGGGTCCCAAGGGCCCCAGCATTTT. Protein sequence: CASRSQGSQGPQHF.

The CDR3 sequence is CASSPTAGSGANVLTF. The CDR3 coding sequence is TGTGCCAGCAGCCCGACGGCTGGCTCTGGGGCCAACGTCCTGACTTTC. V gene TRBV7-3 combines with J gene TRBJ2-6; D call uncertain. The germline CDR1 and CDR2 sequences are SGHTA and FQGTGA. V was shortened by 5 bases and J by 0 bases, with 11 bases between the two germline ends. The CDR3 is made up of 16 amino acids.

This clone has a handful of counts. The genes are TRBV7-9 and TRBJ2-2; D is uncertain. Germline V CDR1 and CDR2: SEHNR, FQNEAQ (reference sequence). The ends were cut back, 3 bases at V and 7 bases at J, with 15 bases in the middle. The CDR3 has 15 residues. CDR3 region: CASSFDLRYIGELFF. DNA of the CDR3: TGTGCCAGCAGCTTCGATCTTCGGTATATCGGGGAGCTGTTTTTT.

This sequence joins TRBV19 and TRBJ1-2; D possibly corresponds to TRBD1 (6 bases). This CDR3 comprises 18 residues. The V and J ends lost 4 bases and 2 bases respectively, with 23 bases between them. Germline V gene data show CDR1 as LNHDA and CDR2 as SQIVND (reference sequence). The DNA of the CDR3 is TGTGCCAGTAGTAAGGGCCAGGGGAAGGCCAGAAGAAACTATGGCTACACCTTC. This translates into CASSKGQGKARRNYGYTF.

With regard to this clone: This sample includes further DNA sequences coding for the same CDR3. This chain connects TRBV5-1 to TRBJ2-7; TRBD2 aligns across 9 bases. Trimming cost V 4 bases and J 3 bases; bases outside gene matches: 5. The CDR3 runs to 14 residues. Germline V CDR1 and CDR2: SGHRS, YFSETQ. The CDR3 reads CASSTGTSSYEQYF. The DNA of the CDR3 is TGCGCCAGCAGCACCGGGACTAGCAGCTACGAGCAGTACTTC.

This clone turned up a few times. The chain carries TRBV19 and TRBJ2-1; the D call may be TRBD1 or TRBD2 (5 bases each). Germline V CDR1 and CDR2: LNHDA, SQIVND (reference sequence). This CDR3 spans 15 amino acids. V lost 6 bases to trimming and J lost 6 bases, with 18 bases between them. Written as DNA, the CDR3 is TGTGCCAGTAGCCTCGGGGCCCATCGGGCCAATGAGCAGTTCTTC. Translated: CASSLGAHRANEQFF.

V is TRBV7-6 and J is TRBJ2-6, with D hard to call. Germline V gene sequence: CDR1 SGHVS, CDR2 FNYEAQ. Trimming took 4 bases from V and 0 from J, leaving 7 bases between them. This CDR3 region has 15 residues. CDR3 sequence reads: CASSWTSSGANVLTF. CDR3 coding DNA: TGTGCCAGCAGCTGGACGAGCTCTGGGGCCAACGTCCTGACTTTC.

The chain's CDR3 is CASSLWGDPRSYNEQFF. The CDR3 nucleotides are TGTGCCAGCAGTTTATGGGGAGACCCGCGCTCCTACAATGAGCAGTTCTTC. This chain joins TRBV28 and TRBJ2-1; a weak D match, TRBD2 (5 bases). V lost 0 bases to trimming and J lost 0 bases, with 12 bases between them. Germline lookup yields CDR1 MDHEN and CDR2 SYDVKM. This CDR3 spans 17 amino acids.

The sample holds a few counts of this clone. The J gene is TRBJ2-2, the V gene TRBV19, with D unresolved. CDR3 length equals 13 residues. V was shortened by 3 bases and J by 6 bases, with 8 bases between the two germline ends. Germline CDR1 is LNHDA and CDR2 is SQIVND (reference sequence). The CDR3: CASSIAGSGELFF. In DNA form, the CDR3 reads TGTGCCAGTAGTATCGCCGGGTCCGGGGAGCTGTTTTTT. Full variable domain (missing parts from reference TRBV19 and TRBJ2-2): DGGITQSPKYLFRKEGQNVTLSCEQNLNHDAMYWYRQDPGQGLRLIYYSQIVNDFQKGDIAEGYSVSREKKESFPLTVTSAQKNPTAFYLCASSIAGSGELFFGEGSRLTVL.

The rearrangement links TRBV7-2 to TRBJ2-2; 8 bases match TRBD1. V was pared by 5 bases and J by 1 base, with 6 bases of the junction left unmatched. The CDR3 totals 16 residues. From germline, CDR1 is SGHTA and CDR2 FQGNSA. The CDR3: CASSLRGLWNTGELFF. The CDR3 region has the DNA TGTGCCAGCAGCCTCAGGGGGCTTTGGAACACCGGGGAGCTGTTTTTT.

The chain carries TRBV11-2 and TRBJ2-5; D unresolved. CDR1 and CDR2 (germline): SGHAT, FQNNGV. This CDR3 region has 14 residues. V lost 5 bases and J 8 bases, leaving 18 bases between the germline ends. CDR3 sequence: CASSARKDGGTQYF. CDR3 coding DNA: TGTGCCAGCAGCGCCAGAAAAGACGGTGGCACCCAGTACTTC.

CDR3 amino acids: CASSLGGNSYNEQFF. The CDR3 nucleotides read TGTGCCAGCAGCTTGGGGGGGAACTCCTACAATGAGCAGTTCTTC. V is TRBV7-9 and J is TRBJ2-1; 7 nucleotides line up with TRBD2. The junction had 2 bases not matched to a gene; V was cut back by 3 bases and J by 0 bases. The germline gives CDR1 SEHNR, CDR2 FQNEAQ (reference sequence). CDR3 length: 15 residues.

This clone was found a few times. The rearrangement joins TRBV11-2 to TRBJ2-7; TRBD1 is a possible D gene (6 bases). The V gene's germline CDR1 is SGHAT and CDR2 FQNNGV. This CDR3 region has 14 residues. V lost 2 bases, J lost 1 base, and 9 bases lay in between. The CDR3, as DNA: TGTGCCAGCAGCTTAACCACAGGGTCCTACGAGCAGTACTTC. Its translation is CASSLTTGSYEQYF. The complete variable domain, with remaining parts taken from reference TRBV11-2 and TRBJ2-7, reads EAGVAQSPRYKIIEKRQSVAFWCNPISGHATLYWYQQILGQGPKLLIQFQNNGVVDDSQLPKDRFSAERLKGVDSTLKIQPAKLEDSAVYLCASSLTTGSYEQYFGPGTRLTVT.

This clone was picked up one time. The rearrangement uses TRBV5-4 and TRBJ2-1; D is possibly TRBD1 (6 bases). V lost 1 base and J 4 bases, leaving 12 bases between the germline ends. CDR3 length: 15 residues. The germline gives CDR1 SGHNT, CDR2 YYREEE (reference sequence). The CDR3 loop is CASSLQLDSYNEQFF. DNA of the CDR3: TGTGCCAGCAGCTTGCAACTGGACAGTTACAATGAGCAGTTCTTC.

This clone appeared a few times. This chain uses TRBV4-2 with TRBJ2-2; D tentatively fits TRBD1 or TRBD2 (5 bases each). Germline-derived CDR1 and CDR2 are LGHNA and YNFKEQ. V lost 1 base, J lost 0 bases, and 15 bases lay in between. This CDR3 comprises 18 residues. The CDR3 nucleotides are TGTGCCAGCAGCCAAGGATTGGGGCGGAGGCCGAACACCGGGGAGCTGTTTTTT. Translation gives CASSQGLGRRPNTGELFF.

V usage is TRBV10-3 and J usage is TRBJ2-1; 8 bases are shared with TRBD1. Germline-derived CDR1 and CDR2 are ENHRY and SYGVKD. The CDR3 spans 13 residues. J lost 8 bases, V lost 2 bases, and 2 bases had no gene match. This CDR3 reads CAISEGQGHEQFF. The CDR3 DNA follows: TGTGCCATCAGTGAGGGACAGGGCCATGAGCAGTTCTTC.

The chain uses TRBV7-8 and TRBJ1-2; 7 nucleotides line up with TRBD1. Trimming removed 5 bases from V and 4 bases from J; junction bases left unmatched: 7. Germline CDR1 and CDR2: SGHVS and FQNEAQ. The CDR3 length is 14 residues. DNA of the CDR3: TGTGCCAGCAGCCCCCAAGGGACAGTCTATGGCTACACCTTC. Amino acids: CASSPQGTVYGYTF. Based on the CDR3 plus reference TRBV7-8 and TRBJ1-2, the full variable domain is GAGVSQSPRYKVAKRGQDVALRCDPISGHVSLFWYQQALGQGPEFLTYFQNEAQLDKSGLPSDRFFAERPEGSVSTLKIQRTQQEDSAVYLCASSPQGTVYGYTFGSGTRLTVV.

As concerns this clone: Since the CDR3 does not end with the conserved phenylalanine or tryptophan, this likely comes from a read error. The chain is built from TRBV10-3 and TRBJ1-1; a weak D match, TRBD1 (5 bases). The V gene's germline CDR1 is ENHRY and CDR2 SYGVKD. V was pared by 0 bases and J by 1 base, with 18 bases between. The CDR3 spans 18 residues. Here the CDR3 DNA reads TGTGCCATCAGTGAGTCGATTGGGCAGGGCAGAGGGAACACTGAAGCTTTCCTT. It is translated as CAISESIGQGRGNTEAFL.

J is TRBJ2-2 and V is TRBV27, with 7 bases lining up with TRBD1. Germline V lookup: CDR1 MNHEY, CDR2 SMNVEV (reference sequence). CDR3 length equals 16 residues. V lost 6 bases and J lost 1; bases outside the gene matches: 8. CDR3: CASRFGGTVNTGELFF. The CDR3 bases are TGTGCCAGCAGATTCGGTGGGACAGTGAACACCGGGGAGCTGTTTTTT.

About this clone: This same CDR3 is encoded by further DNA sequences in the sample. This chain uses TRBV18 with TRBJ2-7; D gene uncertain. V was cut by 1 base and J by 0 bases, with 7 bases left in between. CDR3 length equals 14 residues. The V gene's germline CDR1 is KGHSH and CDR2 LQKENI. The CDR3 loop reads CASSPQVNSYEQYF. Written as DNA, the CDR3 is TGTGCCAGCTCACCACAGGTTAACTCCTACGAGCAGTACTTC.

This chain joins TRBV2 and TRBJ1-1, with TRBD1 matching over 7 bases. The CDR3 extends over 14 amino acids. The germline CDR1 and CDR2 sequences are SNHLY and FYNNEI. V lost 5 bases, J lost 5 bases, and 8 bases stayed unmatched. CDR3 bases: TGTGCCAGCAGTTTTAGACAGGGAAGGACTGAAGCTTTCTTT. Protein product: CASSFRQGRTEAFF.

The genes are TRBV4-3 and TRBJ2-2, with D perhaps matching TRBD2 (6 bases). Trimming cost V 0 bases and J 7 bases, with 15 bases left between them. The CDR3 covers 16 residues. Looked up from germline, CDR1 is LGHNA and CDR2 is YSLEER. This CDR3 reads CASSQEGGPPGGELFF. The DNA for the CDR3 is TGCGCCAGCAGCCAAGAGGGAGGTCCCCCGGGCGGGGAGCTGTTTTTT.

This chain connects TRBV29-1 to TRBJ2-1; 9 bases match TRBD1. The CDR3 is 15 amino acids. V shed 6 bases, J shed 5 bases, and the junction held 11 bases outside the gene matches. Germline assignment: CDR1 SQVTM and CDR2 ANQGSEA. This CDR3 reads CSVEPGTGYNNEQFF. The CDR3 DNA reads TGCAGCGTAGAGCCCGGGACAGGGTATAACAATGAGCAGTTCTTC.

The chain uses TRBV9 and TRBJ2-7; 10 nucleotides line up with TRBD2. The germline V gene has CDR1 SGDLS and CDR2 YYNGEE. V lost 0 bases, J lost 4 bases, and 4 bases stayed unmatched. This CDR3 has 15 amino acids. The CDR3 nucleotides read TGTGCCAGCAGCGTAGATGCTAGCGGGGGATACGAGCAGTACTTC. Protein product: CASSVDASGGYEQYF.

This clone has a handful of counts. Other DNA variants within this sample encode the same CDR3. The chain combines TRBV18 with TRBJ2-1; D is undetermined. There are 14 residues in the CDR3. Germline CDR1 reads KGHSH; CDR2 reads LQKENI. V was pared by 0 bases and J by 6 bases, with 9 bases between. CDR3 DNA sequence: TGTGCCAGCTCACCACCAGGAATCAGCAATGAGCAGTTCTTC. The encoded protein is CASSPPGISNEQFF.

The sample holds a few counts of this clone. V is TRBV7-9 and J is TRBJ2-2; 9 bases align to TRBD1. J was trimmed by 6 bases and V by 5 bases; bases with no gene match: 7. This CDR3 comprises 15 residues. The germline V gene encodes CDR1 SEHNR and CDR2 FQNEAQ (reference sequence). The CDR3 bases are TGTGCCAGCAGCCGTGGGACAGGGAAGGCCGGGGAGCTGTTTTTT. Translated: CASSRGTGKAGELFF.